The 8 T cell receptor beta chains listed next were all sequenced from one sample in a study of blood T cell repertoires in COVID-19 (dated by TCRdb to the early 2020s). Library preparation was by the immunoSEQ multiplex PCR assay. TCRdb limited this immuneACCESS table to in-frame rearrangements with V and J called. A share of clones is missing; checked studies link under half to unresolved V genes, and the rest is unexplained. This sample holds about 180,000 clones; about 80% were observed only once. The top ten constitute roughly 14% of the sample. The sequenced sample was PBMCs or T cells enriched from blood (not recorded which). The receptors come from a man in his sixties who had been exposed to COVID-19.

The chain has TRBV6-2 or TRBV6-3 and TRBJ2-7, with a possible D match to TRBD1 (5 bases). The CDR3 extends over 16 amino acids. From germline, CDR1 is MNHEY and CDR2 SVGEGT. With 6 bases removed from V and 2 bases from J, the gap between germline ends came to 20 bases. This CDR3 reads CASSRGADALTYEQYF. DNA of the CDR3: TGTGCCAGCAGCCGTGGGGCGGATGCCCTTACCTACGAGCAGTACTTC.

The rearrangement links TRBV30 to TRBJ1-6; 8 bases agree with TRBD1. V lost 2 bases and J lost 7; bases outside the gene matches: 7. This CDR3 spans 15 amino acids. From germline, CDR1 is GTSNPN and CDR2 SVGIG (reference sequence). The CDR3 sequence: CAWSWVTGVNSPLHF. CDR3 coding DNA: TGTGCCTGGAGTTGGGTGACAGGGGTGAATTCACCCCTCCACTTT.

CDR3 DNA sequence: TGTGCCAGCAGCTCAGACAGGGACTCCTACAATGAGCAGTTCTTC. As protein: CASSSDRDSYNEQFF. J is TRBJ2-1 and V is TRBV7-7; 7 bases match TRBD1. Looked up from germline, CDR1 is SSHAT and CDR2 is FNYEAQ (reference sequence). V shed 4 bases, J shed 0 bases, and the junction held 3 bases outside the gene matches. CDR3 length equals 15 residues.

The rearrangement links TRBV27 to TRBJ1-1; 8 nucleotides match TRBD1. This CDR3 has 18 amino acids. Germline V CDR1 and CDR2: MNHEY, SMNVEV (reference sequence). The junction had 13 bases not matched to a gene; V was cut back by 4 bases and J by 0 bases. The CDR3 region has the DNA TGTGCCAGCAGTTGGGCCCAACAGGGGGGCTCCATGAACACTGAAGCTTTCTTT. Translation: CASSWAQQGGSMNTEAFF.

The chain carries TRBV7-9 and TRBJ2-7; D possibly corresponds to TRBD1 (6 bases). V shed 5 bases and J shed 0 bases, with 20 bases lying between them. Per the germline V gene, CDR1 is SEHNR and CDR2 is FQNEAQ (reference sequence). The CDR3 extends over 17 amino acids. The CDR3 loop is CASSPGGGRALSYEQYF. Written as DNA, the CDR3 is TGTGCCAGCAGCCCCGGTGGGGGCAGGGCCCTCTCCTACGAGCAGTACTTC.

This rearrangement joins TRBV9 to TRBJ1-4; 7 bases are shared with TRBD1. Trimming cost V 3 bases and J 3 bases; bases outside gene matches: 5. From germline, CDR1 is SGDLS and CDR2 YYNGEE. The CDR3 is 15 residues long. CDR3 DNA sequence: TGTGCCAGCAGCGAGACAGGGTTTTCTAATGAAAAACTGTTTTTT. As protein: CASSETGFSNEKLFF.

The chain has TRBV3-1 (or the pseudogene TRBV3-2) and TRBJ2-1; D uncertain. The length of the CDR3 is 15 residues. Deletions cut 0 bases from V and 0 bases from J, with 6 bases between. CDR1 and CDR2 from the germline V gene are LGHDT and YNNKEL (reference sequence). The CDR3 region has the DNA TGTGCCAGCAGCCAAGATCCGAGCTCCTACAATGAGCAGTTCTTC. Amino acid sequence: CASSQDPSSYNEQFF.

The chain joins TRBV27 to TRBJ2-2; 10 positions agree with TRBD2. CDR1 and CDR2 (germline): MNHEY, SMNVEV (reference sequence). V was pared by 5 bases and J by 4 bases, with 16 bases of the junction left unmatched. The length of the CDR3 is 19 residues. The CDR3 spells CASSPGVAGGSYLTGELFF. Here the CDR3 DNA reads TGTGCCAGCAGTCCCGGGGTAGCGGGAGGCTCCTATCTCACCGGGGAGCTGTTTTTT.